This entry features one T cell receptor beta chain sequence. Antigen unknown. This specimen comes from a study of cytomegalovirus exposure and HLA in healthy donors. Study-level points and caveats: Through in vitro validation, three CMV-associated chains were shown to be specific for CMV antigens.

V was clipped by 6 bases and J by 8 bases; unmatched bases: 9. Germline loops: CDR1 SGHTA, CDR2 FQGNSA. The CDR3 length is 15 residues. The PCR was carried out with 60 Vbeta primers and 13 Jbeta primers. Sequencing was performed with immunoSEQ multiplex PCR; in TCRdb, only in-frame clones are kept and a portion is missing. Of around 250,000 clones detected, nearly 95% appear once; the ten largest clones hold 1.7%. Sequencing used PBMCs. This TCR came from a girl aged 2-10 years in good health and CMV-seronegative. The chain uses TRBV7-2 and TRBJ1-3; 11 bases align to TRBD1. DNA of the CDR3: TGTGCCAGCAGGCTCATACCGGGACAGGGGGACACCATATATTTT. The encoded protein is CASRLIPGQGDTIYF.